This T cell receptor (beta chain) originates from a study of PD-L1 blockade in urothelial cancer. Study context: Between 0 and 3 prior chemotherapy regimens had been given to patients. Study observations and caveats: Below-median pretreatment blood TCR clonality predicted better survival.

As for this clone: Its antigen is unidentified.

The method was immunoSEQ multiplex PCR; TCRdb's version includes in-frame clones alone and lacks a portion of them. This table holds approximately 48,000 clones, more than 65% found once. Looked up from germline, CDR1 is SNHLY and CDR2 is FYNNEI. V was cut by 5 bases and J by 6 bases, with 16 bases left in between. CDR3 size: 15 residues. As for time point: pretreatment peripheral blood. All patients carried locally advanced or metastatic urothelial carcinoma. The V call is TRBV2, the J call TRBJ2-2, with D perhaps TRBD1 (5 bases). Sequencing used PBMCs, obtained around atezolizumab (anti-PD-L1) treatment. The clonotype comes from a man in his sixties or seventies with urothelial cancer. CDR3 sequence: CASSQREQASGELFF. For the CDR3, the DNA is TGTGCCAGCAGTCAAAGGGAACAGGCGTCCGGGGAGCTGTTTTTT. The full variable domain, rest sourced from reference TRBV2 and TRBJ2-2, is EPEVTQTPSHQVTQMGQEVILRCVPISNHLYFYWYRQILGQKVEFLVSFYNNEISEKSEIFDDQFSVERPDGSNFTLKIRSTKLEDSAMYFCASSQREQASGELFFGEGSRLTVL.